This entry concerns a single T cell receptor (beta chain). This sample is part of a study of blood T cell repertoires in COVID-19. Study details: Sample material is recorded as cDNA or gDNA derived from T cells, B-cell-depleted T cells, or PBMCs.

Everyone who took part was about 18 to 90 years old, and they came from 24 US areas. Those designated as exposed participants met a COVID-19 case within 2 weeks before study entry. The CDR3 is 15 amino acids. J was trimmed by 0 bases and V by 4 bases; bases with no gene match: 3. Germline loops: CDR1 SGHKS, CDR2 YYEKEE (reference sequence). Some clones are missing from TCRdb's copy, which holds only in-frame ones; the method was immunoSEQ multiplex PCR. The data show fewer than 350,000 clones, roughly 85% seen once. Source material: PBMCs or T cells enriched from blood (not recorded which). The clonotype comes from a woman in her 30s who had been exposed to COVID-19. The chain is built from TRBV5-5 and TRBJ1-5; 8 positions match TRBD1. The CDR3 DNA reads as TGTGCCAGCAGCCTGGACAGGGCTAGCAATCAGCCCCAGCATTTT. Its translation is CASSLDRASNQPQHF.